The sequence of this T cell receptor beta chain was determined in a study of vaccination effects on CD4 cells after COVID-19. Overall study findings and caveats: Vaccine- and infection-induced clones showed marked clonal contraction late following vaccination. Nearly all vaccine-induced clones in healthy recipients recognized only SARS-CoV-2.

Antigen-specific CD4+ T cells expanded by the ViraFEST assay with viral peptide pools were then sequenced. The culture ran for around 10 days before CD4+ T cells were isolated. Prior SARS-CoV-2 infection was absent in the vaccine recipients, as shown by negative nucleocapsid antibodies. Under 2.5 million PBMC were seeded per well and grown in the presence of about 10 IU/ml IL-2 and 8 to 10 ug/ml peptides. The table came from immunoSEQ multiplex PCR; TCRdb's copy has only in-frame clones and leaves some out. Of 65,000 or so clones in the sample, around 69% were seen once. The V gene lost 6 bases and the J gene lost 1 base, with 16 bases spanning the gap. The CDR3 is 15 amino acids. Germline V gene sequence: CDR1 SGHNT, CDR2 YYREEE (reference sequence). On this clone: Its matching antigen is unknown.

This material consisted of CD4+ T cells from PBMCs cultured with HCoV-NL63 spike peptides, taken before COVID-19 vaccination. This receptor was identified in a human donor who received a COVID-19 vaccine. The rearrangement joins TRBV5-4 to TRBJ1-1; D is undetermined. The DNA of the CDR3 is TGTGCCAGCACCCGGAGAGGAAATCGGAACACTGAAGCTTTCTTT. As protein: CASTRRGNRNTEAFF.